Here is one T cell receptor beta chain with its context. This sample is drawn from a study of shared clonotypes between healthy human individuals. The CDR3 runs 14 residues. Germline CDR1 reads SGDLS; CDR2 reads YYNGEE. V was cut by 3 bases and J by 0 bases, with 7 bases left in between. The table came from immunoSEQ multiplex PCR; TCRdb's copy has only in-frame clones and leaves some out. Here the sample spans almost 700,000 clones, 92% being singletons. CD45RO negativity and positive selection for CCR7 defined naive CD8 cells, a population that excluded terminally differentiated effector memory CD45RA+ cells.

V gene TRBV9 combines with J gene TRBJ1-5, with D tentatively TRBD1 (6 bases). The specimen sequenced was naive CD8+ T cells sorted from blood. This clonotype was sampled from a man in his thirties or forties in good health. CDR3: CASSEGVSNQPQHF. The CDR3 nucleotides read TGTGCCAGCAGCGAGGGGGTTAGCAATCAGCCCCAGCATTTT.